This paragraph covers one TCR beta chain sequence. Its antigen is unknown. Patients with autoimmune history or systemic immunosuppression were excluded. The CDR3 runs to 15 residues. Germline V gene sequence: CDR1 LGHNA, CDR2 YSLEER. V was clipped by 1 base and J by 5 bases; unmatched bases: 5. This entry belongs to a study of OX40 agonist ivuxolimab in advanced cancers. Profiled with immunoSEQ multiplex PCR; TCRdb holds only in-frame clones, not every one. The sample shows about 150,000 clones, 90% to 95% of them seen only once. Study-wide results and limits: Expanded clones belonging to CD8+ T cells outnumbered, on average, those of CD4+. The study observed clonal expansion of CD4+ and CD8+ blood T cells by week 6 at 0.1 to 3.0 mg/kg.

V gene TRBV4-3 combines with J gene TRBJ1-1, with 9 bases identical to TRBD1. Sequenced here: CD4+ or CD8+ T cells sorted from blood, sampled in a trial of the OX40 agonist ivuxolimab. This TCR came from an adult with an advanced solid tumor such as melanoma, head and neck, liver or kidney cancer. The CDR3 DNA follows: TGCGCCAGCAGCCAAGTGGACAGGGGAGGGACTGAAGCTTTCTTT. As protein: CASSQVDRGGTEAFF.